This T cell receptor beta chain originates from a study of cytomegalovirus exposure and HLA in healthy donors. The V gene's germline CDR1 is SGHRS and CDR2 YFSETQ. With 1 base removed from V and 5 bases from J, the gap between germline ends came to 16 bases. The CDR3 consists of 16 residues. PCR amplification relied on 60 Vbeta primers (plus 13 Jbeta primers). The data were produced by immunoSEQ multiplex PCR, yet TCRdb's version contains in-frame clones alone and is incomplete. The sample holds 150,000 to 160,000 clones, roughly 85% seen once. This clonotype was obtained from a woman aged 18-29 years in good health and CMV-seronegative. The sample taken for sequencing was PBMCs. This chain uses TRBV5-1 with TRBJ2-1, with a possible D match to TRBD1 (5 bases). The DNA for the CDR3 is TGCGCCAGCAGCTTGTACCCGCAGGGTACGGACAATGAGCAGTTCTTC. Protein: CASSLYPQGTDNEQFF.